This passage covers 25 T cell receptor beta chains from one sample sequenced in a study of cytomegalovirus exposure and HLA in healthy donors. The primer mix had 60 Vbeta and 13 Jbeta primers. Sequencing used immunoSEQ multiplex PCR; TCRdb keeps in-frame clones, though not all of them. The sample carries 200,000 to 250,000 clones, more than 60% recorded once. Sequences were obtained from PBMCs. The origin of the receptors is a man aged 50 to 60 in good health and CMV-seronegative.

The chain joins TRBV30 to TRBJ2-3, with 9 nucleotides matching TRBD2. This CDR3 is 15 amino acids long. Germline V lookup: CDR1 GTSNPN, CDR2 SVGIG (reference sequence). J was trimmed by 0 bases and V by 2 bases; bases with no gene match: 3. The CDR3 sequence is CAWSPSGRSTDTQYF. CDR3 nucleotide sequence: TGTGCCTGGAGTCCAAGCGGGAGGAGCACAGATACGCAGTATTTT.

The sample holds one count of this clone. One end of the junction varies from germline; a read error may be responsible. The chain carries TRBV7-9 and TRBJ1-2; D call uncertain. The CDR3 runs 14 residues. Germline CDR1 SEHNR, CDR2 FQNEAQ (reference sequence). CDR3 sequence: CSSSHVQANYGYTF. The CDR3 nucleotides are TGTTCCAGCAGCCATGTTCAGGCGAACTATGGCTACACCTTC.

V gene TRBV28 combines with J gene TRBJ2-1; 8 positions match TRBD1. The ends lost 2 bases at V and 6 bases at J; junction bases unmatched: 15. Germline V gives CDR1 MDHEN, CDR2 SYDVKM. This CDR3 spans 18 amino acids. CDR3 region: CASSLHPTGQGKRNEQFF. CDR3 nucleotide sequence: TGTGCCAGCAGTTTACACCCCACTGGACAGGGAAAACGCAATGAGCAGTTCTTC.

The V and J genes are TRBV7-8 and TRBJ1-5; D gene unclear. Trimming cost V 8 bases and J 0 bases, with 5 bases left between them. Germline V gene sequence: CDR1 SGHVS, CDR2 FQNEAQ. The CDR3 is 12 amino acids. CDR3 DNA sequence: TGTGCCAGCGGGAGTAGCAATCAGCCCCAGCATTTT. Its protein product is CASGSSNQPQHF.

The rearrangement links TRBV27 to TRBJ1-1; D possibly corresponds to TRBD1 (5 bases). Trimming took 4 bases from V and 1 from J, leaving 16 bases between them. This CDR3 contains 16 residues. Germline V gives CDR1 MNHEY, CDR2 SMNVEV (reference sequence). The DNA for the CDR3 is TGTGCCAGCAGTTCCAGTTGGGGGAGGCGGAACACTGAAGCTTTCTTT. Residues: CASSSSWGRRNTEAFF.

This chain links TRBV19 with TRBJ1-1; tentatively, D is TRBD1 (5 bases). Trimming removed 4 bases at V and 4 bases at J, with 13 bases between. The CDR3 sequence is 14 residues long. Germline CDR1 reads LNHDA; CDR2 reads SQIVND (reference sequence). The CDR3 region is CASSSPDRGTEAFF. Here the CDR3 DNA reads TGTGCCAGTAGTAGCCCGGATAGGGGCACTGAAGCTTTCTTT.

The rearrangement uses TRBV20-1 and TRBJ2-5, with TRBD2 as a possible D gene (7 bases). The CDR3 sequence is 11 residues long. Trimming removed 6 bases at V and 9 bases at J, with 14 bases between. CDR1 DFQATT and CDR2 SNEGSKA come from the germline V gene (reference sequence). CDR3 sequence reads: CSAPGGAAQYF. The CDR3, as DNA: TGCAGTGCCCCTGGGGGGGCGGCCCAGTACTTC.

The V and J genes are TRBV27 and TRBJ2-7, with 7 bases matching TRBD1. From germline, CDR1 is MNHEY and CDR2 SMNVEV (reference sequence). This CDR3 spans 16 amino acids. After removal of 5 bases from V and 2 bases from J, the junction contained 12 bases not matched to a gene. CDR3 residues: CASSPYQGVKPYEQYF. The CDR3 nucleotides read TGTGCCAGCAGTCCGTACCAGGGGGTAAAGCCCTACGAGCAGTACTTC.

The J gene is TRBJ2-7, the V gene TRBV27, with 10 nucleotides matching TRBD2. V lost 6 bases, J lost 2 bases, and 4 bases stayed unmatched. The CDR3 spans 14 residues. Germline V gene lookup returns CDR1 MNHEY and CDR2 SMNVEV (reference sequence). In DNA form, the CDR3 reads TGTGCCAGCAGCCGAGGACTAGCGGCCTACGAGCAGTACTTC. It translates to CASSRGLAAYEQYF.

J is TRBJ2-1 and V is TRBV10-1, with 8 bases matching TRBD2. Looked up from germline, CDR1 is WNHNN and CDR2 is SYGVQD (reference sequence). V shed 6 bases and J 6 bases; nucleotides not matched to a gene: 7. This CDR3 is built from 14 residues. CDR3 coding DNA: TGCGCCAGCAGCAGCGGGAGCCCTACCAATGAGCAGTTCTTC. It is translated as CASSSGSPTNEQFF.

This clone has just one count. The chain couples TRBV7-8 to TRBJ2-7; D possibly corresponds to TRBD1 (5 bases). From germline, CDR1 is SGHVS and CDR2 FQNEAQ. V was pared by 5 bases and J by 6 bases, with 17 bases between. The CDR3 runs to 14 residues. The CDR3 DNA is TGTGCCAGCAGCCGCACTCAGGGTGCCGGCGAGCAGTACTTC. It translates to CASSRTQGAGEQYF.

This rearrangement joins TRBV7-9 to TRBJ2-5; TRBD2 is a possible D gene (6 bases). The CDR3 runs to 10 residues. The germline gives CDR1 SEHNR, CDR2 FQNEAQ (reference sequence). CDR3: CSGGSETQYF. The CDR3 DNA reads TGTTCCGGAGGGAGCGAGACCCAGTACTTC.

V and J are TRBV29-1 and TRBJ2-1; 10 nucleotides match TRBD2. This CDR3 region has 13 residues. Germline loops: CDR1 SQVTM, CDR2 ANQGSEA. V trimming: 7 bases; J trimming: 4 bases; junction bases outside the gene matches: 4. CDR3: CSASGSRYNEQFF. The CDR3 coding sequence is TGCAGCGCTAGCGGGAGTAGGTACAATGAGCAGTTCTTC.

This clone appeared once. The chain is built from TRBV27 and TRBJ1-5, with a tentative D call TRBD1 (5 bases). Trimming shortened V by 6 bases and J by 7 bases, and 25 bases separated the two germline ends. Germline assignment: CDR1 MNHEY and CDR2 SMNVEV (reference sequence). The CDR3 consists of 17 residues. As DNA, the CDR3 is TGTGCCAGCAGCCGATATCGCCAGCGGGGGTCCCTCCAGCCCCAGCATTTT. Residues: CASSRYRQRGSLQPQHF.

The chain combines TRBV7-9 with TRBJ2-3; D perhaps matches TRBD1 (6 bases). Germline-derived CDR1 and CDR2 are SEHNR and FQNEAQ (reference sequence). The V end lost 4 bases, the J end lost 6 bases, and 14 bases lay between the germline ends. This CDR3 is 14 amino acids long. This chain's CDR3 is CASSSPGQGDTQYF. CDR3 coding DNA: TGTGCCAGCAGCTCTCCGGGACAAGGGGATACGCAGTATTTT.

CDR3 region: CASSYGVASFNEQFF. DNA for the CDR3: TGTGCCAGCAGTTACGGCGTGGCTAGTTTCAATGAGCAGTTCTTC. The V gene is TRBV6-6, the J gene TRBJ2-1; D call uncertain. The length of the CDR3 is 15 residues. CDR1 is MNHNY, CDR2 SVGAGI, per germline (reference sequence). The V gene lost 2 bases and the J gene lost 6 bases, with 14 bases spanning the gap.

CDR3 loop: CASSIRGRWGLYEQYF. CDR3 in DNA: TGTGCCAGCAGCATCAGGGGGAGATGGGGTTTGTACGAGCAGTACTTC. This rearrangement joins TRBV21-1 to TRBJ2-7; TRBD1, the D gene given by the table, was not confirmed from the DNA. TRBV21-1 is an annotated pseudogene. CDR3 length equals 16 residues.

Only a few counts were recorded for this clone. The chain uses TRBV18 and TRBJ2-7, with 10 bases aligning to TRBD1. V lost 4 bases to trimming and J lost 9 bases; unmatched junction nucleotides: 6. CDR3 length: 13 amino acids. CDR1 KGHSH and CDR2 LQKENI come from the germline V gene. CDR3 residues: CASSLGQGEAQYF. CDR3 DNA sequence: TGTGCCAGCTCACTTGGACAGGGGGAAGCGCAGTACTTC.

This clone was detected only a few times. V usage is TRBV5-1 and J usage is TRBJ2-5; 9 nucleotides align to TRBD1. Trimming at V came to 5 bases and at J to 5 bases, leaving 7 bases not matched to a gene. Looked up from germline, CDR1 is SGHRS and CDR2 is YFSETQ. The CDR3 totals 14 residues. The CDR3 here is CASSVQGAVETQYF. As DNA, the CDR3 is TGCGCCAGCAGTGTACAGGGGGCGGTCGAGACCCAGTACTTC.

The chain couples TRBV5-4 to TRBJ2-3; possibly TRBD2 for D (5 bases). The germline V and J ends were trimmed by 4 bases and 6 bases, with 9 bases remaining between them. Germline-derived CDR1 and CDR2 are SGHNT and YYREEE (reference sequence). The CDR3 is 12 residues long. CDR3 loop: CASSHRGDTQYF. The CDR3, as DNA: TGTGCCAGCAGCCATCGCGGGGATACGCAGTATTTT.

The table lists this clone with a count of one. The chain uses TRBV28 and TRBJ2-5; maybe TRBD2 (6 bases). Germline values: CDR1 MDHEN, CDR2 SYDVKM. This CDR3 is built from 12 residues. V was shortened by 8 bases and J by 0 bases, with 7 bases between the two germline ends. For the CDR3, the DNA is TGTGCCAGCGGGAGGAACCAAGAGACCCAGTACTTC. Translation: CASGRNQETQYF.

The chain couples TRBV28 to TRBJ2-1, with TRBD1 identical over 12 bases. V shed 5 bases, J shed 4 bases, and the junction held 3 bases outside the gene matches. Germline CDR1 and CDR2: MDHEN and SYDVKM. This CDR3 comprises 15 residues. CDR3 residues: CASSLGQGAYNEQFF. CDR3 DNA: TGTGCCAGCAGTCTGGGACAGGGGGCTTACAATGAGCAGTTCTTC.

The chain joins TRBV21-1 to TRBJ2-7; the DNA was not compared with TRBD1, the D call given in the table. TRBV21-1 is a pseudogene segment. The length of the CDR3 is 17 residues. CDR3 region: CASSKWPRDRGSYEQYF. Here the CDR3 DNA reads TGTGCCAGCAGCAAATGGCCCCGGGACAGGGGGTCCTACGAGCAGTACTTC.

The rearrangement joins TRBV18 to TRBJ1-3; the match to TRBD1 covers 7 bases. Germline trimming cut 6 bases from V and 0 bases from J; bases unmatched to any gene: 11. Germline-derived CDR1 and CDR2 are KGHSH and LQKENI. The CDR3 has 17 amino acids. The CDR3 region is CASSPQGGASSGNTIYF. The CDR3 DNA sequence: TGTGCCAGCTCCCCTCAAGGGGGCGCCTCCTCTGGAAACACCATATATTTT.

This clone was seen a handful of times. The J gene is TRBJ2-7, the V gene TRBV5-1; 8 positions match TRBD2. Germline-derived CDR1 and CDR2 are SGHRS and YFSETQ. The CDR3 has 15 residues. The ends lost 2 bases at V and 0 bases at J; junction bases unmatched: 4. CDR3 residues: CASSFPGGPSYEQYF. The CDR3 DNA follows: TGCGCCAGCAGCTTCCCGGGAGGGCCCTCCTACGAGCAGTACTTC. Combining the CDR3 with reference TRBV5-1 and TRBJ2-7 gives the whole variable domain KAGVTQTPRYLIKTRGQQVTLSCSPISGHRSVSWYQQTPGQGLQFLFEYFSETQRNKGNFPGRFSGRQFSNSRSEMNVSTLELGDSALYLCASSFPGGPSYEQYFGPGTRLTVT.